The 25 T cell receptor beta chains in this list originate from one sample, sequenced in a study of CD8 T cells in Susac syndrome. Reverse transcription used roughly 0.45 to 1 ug RNA and random hexamers. A single record per CDR3 protein comes from TCRdb applying MiXCR to the immunoSEQ multiplex PCR reads. The repertoire has some 150,000 distinct CDR3 sequences, 95% to 96% of them found once; the top ten carry 0.14% to 0.15%. Source material: CD8+ T cells from PBMCs. The receptors come from a human donor with multiple sclerosis.

The chain has TRBV7-8 and TRBJ2-3; D is uncertain. V was pared by 1 base and J by 5 bases, with 13 bases between. The CDR3 runs 15 residues. Per germline, CDR1 SGHVS and CDR2 FQNEAQ. For the CDR3, the DNA is TGTGCCAGCAGCTTAGTAGGCAGTCCGGGAGATACGCAGTATTTT. Its translation is CASSLVGSPGDTQYF.

The V gene is TRBV30, the J gene TRBJ2-7; D not certain. The V end lost 3 bases, the J end lost 1 base, and 10 bases lay between the germline ends. CDR1 GTSNPN and CDR2 SVGIG come from the germline V gene (reference sequence). There are 13 residues in the CDR3. CDR3 sequence reads: CAWRTMESYEQYF. CDR3 DNA: TGTGCCTGGAGGACCATGGAGTCCTACGAGCAGTACTTC.

V usage is TRBV4-1 and J usage is TRBJ2-3, with 8 bases matching TRBD2. The CDR3 runs to 15 residues. Germline V gene sequence: CDR1 MGHRA, CDR2 YSYEKL. V was pared by 1 base and J by 2 bases, with 2 bases of the junction left unmatched. Here the CDR3 reads CASSQGRGDTDTQYF. CDR3 in DNA: TGCGCCAGCAGCCAAGGGCGGGGGGACACAGATACGCAGTATTTT.

The chain is built from TRBV12-3 or TRBV12-4 and TRBJ1-1, with 8 nucleotides matching TRBD1. CDR3 length: 16 residues. With V trimmed by 5 bases and J by 5 bases, 13 bases remained unmatched. The CDR3 region is CASSPTGASNRTEAFF. The DNA of the CDR3 is TGTGCCAGCAGTCCGACAGGGGCCAGCAATCGGACTGAAGCTTTCTTT.

V is TRBV23-1 and J is TRBJ1-5; 7 bases map to TRBD1. TRBV23-1 belongs to the ORF category, with a function that is uncertain. J gave up 5 bases and V 7 bases, and 23 bases lay outside the gene matches. The CDR3 runs 19 residues. CDR3 DNA sequence: TGCGCCAGCACCAAGGGAGGGACAGATTTGGAAGCCTACGATCAGCCCCAGCATTTT. It yields the protein CASTKGGTDLEAYDQPQHF.

This chain joins TRBV13 and TRBJ2-1, with D perhaps TRBD2 (5 bases). This CDR3 contains 15 residues. V shed 4 bases and J shed 1 base, with 11 bases lying between them. The germline V gene encodes CDR1 PRHDT and CDR2 FYEKMQ (reference sequence). The CDR3 spells CASSSTSGSYNEQFF. As DNA, the CDR3 is TGTGCCAGCAGCTCTACTAGTGGGTCCTACAATGAGCAGTTCTTC.

V gene TRBV20-1 combines with J gene TRBJ2-3, with 8 bases lining up with TRBD2. J gave up 4 bases and V 3 bases, and 9 bases lay outside the gene matches. The germline V gene has CDR1 DFQATT and CDR2 SNEGSKA (reference sequence). CDR3 length: 15 residues. The CDR3 reads CSASLRRGAADTQYF. The CDR3 nucleotides read TGCAGTGCTAGTTTGAGGCGGGGGGCGGCAGATACGCAGTATTTT.

This clonotype was detected only once. The gene calls are TRBV29-1 and TRBJ2-3; TRBD2 is a possible D gene (5 bases). CDR1 is SQVTM and CDR2 is ANQGSEA in the germline V gene. This CDR3 region has 15 residues. V lost 7 bases to trimming and J lost 1 base, with 18 bases between them. The CDR3 protein is CSAPSGSLGTDTQYF. The CDR3, as DNA: TGCAGCGCCCCGTCGGGGAGTCTGGGCACAGATACGCAGTATTTT.

The chain employs TRBV12-5 and TRBJ2-3; weak D call: TRBD2 (6 bases). CDR1 and CDR2 (germline): LGHNT, FRNRAP. This CDR3 region has 14 residues. V was trimmed by 6 bases and J by 2 bases, leaving 12 bases between them. The CDR3 DNA is TGTGCTAGTGGAGCGGGCGCAAACACAGATACGCAGTATTTT. As protein: CASGAGANTDTQYF.

This clonotype occurred once. The rearrangement links TRBV30 to TRBJ2-1, with 8 bases matching TRBD2. The CDR3 consists of 15 residues. The V segment lost 2 bases and the J segment 7 bases; nucleotides outside the gene matches: 10. Germline CDR1 and CDR2: GTSNPN and SVGIG (reference sequence). Written as DNA, the CDR3 is TGTGCCTGGAGTACCGGAGTAGCGGGGTCAAATGAGCAGTTCTTC. It codes for CAWSTGVAGSNEQFF. The full variable domain, rest sourced from reference TRBV30 and TRBJ2-1, is SQTIHQWPATLVQPVGSPLSLECTVEGTSNPNLYWYRQAAGRGLQLLFYSVGIGQISSEVPQNLSASRPQDRQFILSSKKLLLSDSGFYLCAWSTGVAGSNEQFFGPGTRLTVL.

The chain has TRBV4-1 and TRBJ2-7; D is unresolved. Germline V gene data show CDR1 as MGHRA and CDR2 as YSYEKL. Trimming took off 1 base at V and 7 bases at J, with 11 bases between the two ends. The CDR3 is made up of 13 amino acids. The CDR3: CASSQAQGREQYF. CDR3 nucleotides: TGCGCCAGCAGCCAAGCCCAAGGCAGAGAGCAGTACTTC.

The chain couples TRBV4-1 to TRBJ2-1; D unclear. The length of the CDR3 is 15 residues. Trimming cost V 0 bases and J 3 bases, with 9 bases left between them. Germline loops: CDR1 MGHRA, CDR2 YSYEKL. The CDR3 here is CASSQDATDYNEQFF. The CDR3, as DNA: TGCGCCAGCAGCCAAGATGCCACGGACTACAATGAGCAGTTCTTC.

The chain couples TRBV20-1 to TRBJ1-2; 7 bases match TRBD1. CDR3 length: 14 amino acids. V dropped 1 base and J dropped 4; count of bases not matched to a gene: 6. Germline lookup yields CDR1 DFQATT and CDR2 SNEGSKA (reference sequence). CDR3 DNA sequence: TGCAGTGCTAGAGTTAGGGGGCTAGCCTATGGCTACACCTTC. As protein: CSARVRGLAYGYTF.

This chain links TRBV20-1 with TRBJ2-5; D possibly corresponds to TRBD1 (5 bases). Germline V lookup: CDR1 DFQATT, CDR2 SNEGSKA (reference sequence). The CDR3 extends over 16 amino acids. Trimming left V 4 bases short and J 1 base short, with 19 bases between. CDR3 bases: TGCAGTGCTAAACCCTACCGACAGAGTCTCCAAGAGACCCAGTACTTC. Residues: CSAKPYRQSLQETQYF.

V usage is TRBV7-9 and J usage is TRBJ2-7, with TRBD1 matching 10 bases. Germline CDR1 and CDR2: SEHNR and FQNEAQ (reference sequence). With 5 bases clipped from V and 0 bases from J, the junction kept 4 bases outside the gene matches. The CDR3 loop spans 15 amino acids. CDR3 in DNA: TGTGCCAGCAGCAAGGACAGGGGGTACTCCTACGAGCAGTACGTC. Protein sequence: CASSKDRGYSYEQYV.

This chain links TRBV5-1 with TRBJ2-7, with 7 bases fitting TRBD1. After removal of 2 bases from V and 4 bases from J, the junction contained 12 bases not matched to a gene. The CDR3 totals 16 residues. Germline values: CDR1 SGHRS, CDR2 YFSETQ. The CDR3 DNA is TGCGCCAGCAGCTTCCCCGACCGGACAGGAGCATACGAGCAGTACTTC. Translation: CASSFPDRTGAYEQYF.

The chain is built from TRBV29-1 and TRBJ2-2; no firm D call. The CDR3 covers 11 residues. Germline CDR1 and CDR2: SQVTM and ANQGSEA. The germline V and J ends were trimmed by 6 bases and 4 bases, with 6 bases remaining between them. The CDR3 protein is CSVLSTGELFF. The CDR3 nucleotides read TGCAGCGTGCTCAGCACCGGGGAGCTGTTTTTT.

The chain combines TRBV29-1 with TRBJ2-1; D is undetermined. Germline V CDR1 and CDR2: SQVTM, ANQGSEA. The V end was cut by 6 bases, the J end by 9 bases, with 12 bases between. This CDR3 region has 11 residues. CDR3 sequence reads: CSVWISGEQFF. The CDR3 nucleotides are TGCAGCGTATGGATAAGTGGTGAGCAGTTCTTC.

The V gene is TRBV13, the J gene TRBJ2-1; D is possibly TRBD2 (5 bases). The CDR3 totals 14 residues. The V end lost 3 bases, the J end lost 8 bases, and 14 bases lay between the germline ends. Germline CDR1 PRHDT, CDR2 FYEKMQ (reference sequence). As DNA, the CDR3 is TGTGCCAGCAGCTTCCGGGGAACTACACATGAGCAGTTCTTC. Translated: CASSFRGTTHEQFF.

The chain recombines TRBV9 with TRBJ1-3; 10 positions agree with TRBD1. The V gene end was trimmed by 2 bases and the J gene end by 3 bases; junction bases not matched to a gene: 2. There are 15 residues in the CDR3. The germline V gene encodes CDR1 SGDLS and CDR2 YYNGEE. CDR3: CASSVDRGLGNTIYF. The CDR3 DNA reads as TGTGCCAGCAGCGTTGACAGGGGGCTTGGAAACACCATATATTTT.

The rearrangement joins TRBV12-3 or TRBV12-4 to TRBJ1-4, with 8 bases identical to TRBD1. V shed 2 bases and J 8 bases; nucleotides not matched to a gene: 13. CDR3 length: 17 amino acids. The CDR3 DNA reads as TGTGCCAGCAGTTTATTCGGGACAGGAGGTTTTATGGAAAAACTGTTTTTT. It specifies CASSLFGTGGFMEKLFF.

The chain has TRBV7-2 and TRBJ2-2; 12 bases align to TRBD2. J lost 4 bases, V lost 5 bases, and 5 bases had no gene match. Germline V lookup: CDR1 SGHTA, CDR2 FQGNSA. This CDR3 contains 16 residues. CDR3 protein: CASSRLAGGGTGELFF. In nucleotides, the CDR3 is TGTGCCAGCAGCCGCCTAGCGGGGGGGGGCACCGGGGAGCTGTTTTTT.

CDR3 DNA: TGTGCCAGCAGCTCTCCGACTAGCTGGACAGATACGCAGTATTTT. Residues: CASSSPTSWTDTQYF. The chain uses TRBV11-2 and TRBJ2-3; 7 nucleotides line up with TRBD2. The CDR3 runs 15 residues. The junction had 7 bases not matched to a gene; V was cut back by 4 bases and J by 3 bases. The V gene's germline CDR1 is SGHAT and CDR2 FQNNGV.

The CDR3 spells CASSQSTGGPPTSSYEQYV. The CDR3, as DNA: TGCGCCAGCAGTCAATCGACGGGGGGGCCTCCTACGAGCTCCTACGAGCAGTACGTC. The chain couples TRBV23-1 to TRBJ2-7; 8 bases agree with TRBD2. TRBV23-1 is reported as an ORF; its role is uncertain. V was pared by 0 bases and J by 0 bases, with 13 bases of the junction left unmatched. There are 19 residues in the CDR3.

The CDR3 sequence: CASSIGQRSYEQYF. Written as DNA, the CDR3 is TGTGCCAGCAGCATAGGACAGAGATCCTACGAGCAGTACTTC. The J gene is TRBJ2-7, the V gene TRBV7-9, with TRBD1 as a possible D gene (6 bases). V shed 5 bases and J shed 1 base, with 12 bases lying between them. The CDR3 is 14 amino acids. CDR1 and CDR2 from the germline V gene are SEHNR and FQNEAQ (reference sequence).